This TCR beta chain was obtained from a study of cytomegalovirus exposure and HLA in healthy donors. Points from the study as a whole: As a later analysis showed, a missense DCLRE1C variant was linked to trimming of TCR beta V- and J-genes.

On this clone: Its matching antigen is unknown.

This PCR relied on a set of 60 Vbeta primers and 13 Jbeta primers. Here immunoSEQ multiplex PCR was the method, and the copy in TCRdb shows in-frame clones only, minus some. The sample holds 100,000 to 120,000 clones, 75% seen once. Material for sequencing was PBMCs. The TCR sequence derives from a middle-aged man in good health and CMV-seronegative.

CDR3 sequence reads: CASSYFPGPYEQYF. The DNA of the CDR3 is TGTGCCAGCAGTTACTTCCCAGGGCCCTACGAGCAGTACTTC. J is TRBJ2-5 and V is TRBV6-5, with a possible D match to TRBD1 (5 bases). The end of the DNA aligns better with TRBJ2-7, so the J call may be wrong. This CDR3 is 14 amino acids long. CDR1 and CDR2 (germline): MNHEY, SVGAGI.